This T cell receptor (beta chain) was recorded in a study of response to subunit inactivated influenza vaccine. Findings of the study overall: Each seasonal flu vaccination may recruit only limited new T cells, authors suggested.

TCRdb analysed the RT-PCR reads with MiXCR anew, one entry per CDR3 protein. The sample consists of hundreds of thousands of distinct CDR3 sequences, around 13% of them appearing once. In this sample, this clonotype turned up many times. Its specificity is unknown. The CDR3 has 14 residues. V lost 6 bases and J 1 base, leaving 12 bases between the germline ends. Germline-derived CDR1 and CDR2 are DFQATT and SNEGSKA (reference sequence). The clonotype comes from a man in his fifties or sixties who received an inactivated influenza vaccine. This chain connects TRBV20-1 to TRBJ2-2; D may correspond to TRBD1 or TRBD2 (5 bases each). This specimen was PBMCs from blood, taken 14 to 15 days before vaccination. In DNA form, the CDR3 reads TGCAGTGCAACCGGGACCCTGAACACCGGGGAGCTGTTTTTT. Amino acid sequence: CSATGTLNTGELFF.